The rows below give T cell receptor beta chains drawn from one sample of a study of T cells in localized non-small cell lung cancer. Libraries were prepared by immunoSEQ multiplex PCR; TCRdb keeps only in-frame clonotypes and omits some of them. The sample lists around 24,000 clones; about 88% were seen once. The source was peripheral blood, collected before any cancer treatment. The source of these receptors is a male donor aged 60 or over with stage I squamous cell lung carcinoma. Both conserved end residues are part of each CDR3. Each record gives: J gene, CDR3 length, clone size, V gene, D gene, CDR3 protein, CDR3 DNA. A D gene is named only where the DNA matches it firmly. Clone sizes are given selectively: once, few, many, or a class where the clone is expanded.

TRBJ1-2	15	.	TRBV9	TRBD1	CASSGPRDRLYGYTF	TGTGCCAGCAGCGGCCCTCGGGACAGACTCTATGGCTACACCTTC
TRBJ2-7	16	.	TRBV2	.	CASSALPKTGSYEQYF	TGTGCCAGCAGTGCCTTACCAAAGACGGGCTCCTACGAGCAGTACTTC
TRBJ1-4	14	.	TRBV30	.	CAWSDGSPTKKLFF	TGTGCCTGGAGCGACGGGTCCCCGACGAAAAAACTGTTTTTT
TRBJ2-7	13	.	TRBV19	TRBD2	CASSLSRGDEQYF	TGTGCCAGTAGTCTTTCCCGGGGGGACGAGCAGTACTTC
TRBJ2-7	13	.	TRBV19	.	CASQADAAYEQYF	TGTGCCAGCCAAGCAGACGCTGCCTACGAGCAGTACTTC
TRBJ1-2	13	.	TRBV7-9	.	CASSLARYDGYTF	TGTGCCAGCAGCTTAGCGCGTTACGATGGCTACACCTTC
TRBJ2-7	11	.	TRBV6-6	.	CASSYKSEQYF	TGTGCCAGCAGTTACAAGTCCGAGCAGTACTTC
TRBJ1-2	15	.	TRBV6-6	.	CASSYYPGGNYGYTF	TGTGCCAGCAGTTACTATCCTGGGGGAAACTATGGCTACACCTTC
TRBJ1-2	12	.	TRBV7-9	.	CASRTDNYGYTF	TGTGCCAGCCGGACAGACAACTATGGCTACACCTTC
TRBJ1-2	14	.	TRBV7-6	TRBD1	CASSSLTGAGGYTF	TGTGCCAGCAGCTCGCTGACAGGGGCGGGCGGCTACACCTTC
TRBJ2-1	15	.	TRBV5-6	.	CASSLGGIVYNEQFF	TGTGCCAGCAGCTTAGGCGGGATAGTATACAATGAGCAGTTCTTC
TRBJ2-5	16	.	TRBV19	TRBD1	CASSIVDRGTQETQYF	TGTGCCAGTAGTATAGTGGACAGGGGGACCCAAGAGACCCAGTACTTC
TRBJ1-1	15	.	TRBV14	.	CASSQDLGLNTEAFF	TGTGCCAGCAGCCAAGATCTAGGGTTGAACACTGAAGCTTTCTTT
TRBJ2-4	16	.	TRBV7-9	TRBD1	CASSSRGPEAKNIQYF	TGTGCCAGCAGCTCCAGGGGGCCTGAGGCCAAAAACATTCAGTACTTC
TRBJ1-5	18	.	TRBV7-8	.	CASSPAIVRGEINQPQHF	TGTGCCAGCAGCCCCGCCATCGTTCGGGGGGAAATTAATCAGCCCCAGCATTTT
TRBJ2-1	15	.	TRBV9	TRBD2	CASSVGREVFYEQFF	TGTGCCAGCAGCGTAGGGCGGGAGGTCTTCTATGAGCAGTTCTTC
TRBJ2-1	17	.	TRBV7-2	TRBD2	CASSFRIGTSGSNEQFF	TGTGCCAGCAGCTTCCGTATCGGGACTAGCGGGAGTAATGAGCAGTTCTTC
TRBJ2-3	16	once	TRBV6-6	.	CASSYIGRSFTDTQYF	TGTGCCAGCAGTTATATAGGACGGAGCTTCACAGATACGCAGTATTTT
TRBJ1-3	14	.	TRBV6-5	TRBD1	CASSSGTAGNTIYF	TGTGCCAGCAGCTCCGGGACAGCTGGAAACACCATATATTTT
TRBJ1-2	14	.	TRBV25-1	TRBD1	CASSPPRDRVGYTF	TGTGCCAGCAGCCCCCCCCGGGACAGGGTCGGCTACACCTTC
TRBJ1-2	14	.	TRBV4-1	.	CASSPWSESYGYTF	TGCGCCAGCAGCCCTTGGTCAGAGTCCTATGGCTACACCTTC
TRBJ1-1	17	.	TRBV11-2	TRBD1	CASSLGRRTGVHTEAFF	TGTGCCAGCAGCTTAGGCCGCAGGACAGGGGTACACACTGAAGCTTTCTTT